The next 25 T cell receptor beta chains were all read from a single sample in a study of T cell responses to AZD1222 COVID-19 vaccine. Method: immunoSEQ multiplex PCR; TCRdb's copy keeps in-frame clones and lacks some. The sample comprises 150,000 to 200,000 clones, almost 95% of which are singletons, and approximately 9.6% rests with the top ten. Sample: peripheral blood, taken on day 0 of AZD1222 vaccination. These receptors were taken from an adult in good health.

V usage is TRBV2 and J usage is TRBJ1-5; D call uncertain. CDR3 length: 14 amino acids. Germline V gives CDR1 SNHLY, CDR2 FYNNEI. The ends were cut back, 6 bases at V and 0 bases at J, with 9 bases in the middle. The CDR3 loop reads CASSYRDSNQPQHF. The CDR3 nucleotides are TGTGCCAGCAGCTACAGAGATAGCAATCAGCCCCAGCATTTT.

The chain recombines TRBV27 with TRBJ2-1; D is perhaps TRBD2 (5 bases). V was pared by 3 bases and J by 0 bases, with 9 bases between. The CDR3 consists of 15 residues. CDR1 MNHEY and CDR2 SMNVEV come from the germline V gene (reference sequence). Written as DNA, the CDR3 is TGTGCCAGCAGTTTCTCTGGGAGCTCCTACAATGAGCAGTTCTTC. This sequence encodes CASSFSGSSYNEQFF.

The V gene is TRBV27, the J gene TRBJ1-1, with no clear D. This CDR3 is built from 14 residues. Per the germline V gene, CDR1 is MNHEY and CDR2 is SMNVEV (reference sequence). V shed 7 bases and J shed 4 bases, with 16 bases lying between them. CDR3 DNA sequence: TGTGCCAGCACGGAAGGCGGAGGGAGCACTGAAGCTTTCTTT. Translated, it gives CASTEGGGSTEAFF.

This chain links TRBV27 with TRBJ1-6; D is uncertain. Germline V CDR1 and CDR2: MNHEY, SMNVEV (reference sequence). V was shortened by 1 base and J by 8 bases, with 6 bases between the two germline ends. The CDR3 is 13 residues long. CDR3 amino acids: CASSLWVDSPLHF. The DNA of the CDR3 is TGTGCCAGCAGTTTATGGGTGGATTCACCCCTCCACTTT.

The chain uses TRBV27 and TRBJ1-1; 7 bases align to TRBD1. The CDR3 consists of 13 residues. The junction had 7 bases not matched to a gene; V was cut back by 6 bases and J by 6 bases. Germline V gives CDR1 MNHEY, CDR2 SMNVEV (reference sequence). CDR3 in DNA: TGTGCCAGCAGGGACAGGATATTTGCTGAAGCTTTCTTT. It translates to CASRDRIFAEAFF.

The chain links TRBV18 to TRBJ1-3; TRBD1 matches 8 bases. Losses at the gene ends were 5 bases for V and 0 bases for J; bases not matched to a gene: 6. This CDR3 is built from 16 residues. Per germline, CDR1 KGHSH and CDR2 LQKENI. The CDR3 here is CASSLGQASSGNTIYF. CDR3 bases: TGTGCCAGCTCATTGGGACAGGCCTCCTCTGGAAACACCATATATTTT.

This chain connects TRBV6-4 to TRBJ2-7, with D perhaps being TRBD1 or TRBD2 (5 bases each). Trimming removed 2 bases at V and 7 bases at J, with 12 bases between. The CDR3 sequence is 13 residues long. Germline assignment: CDR1 MRHNA and CDR2 SNTAGT. The CDR3 sequence is CASSDGTNTEQYF. Here the CDR3 DNA reads TGTGCCAGCAGTGACGGGACGAATACGGAGCAGTACTTC.

J is TRBJ2-1 and V is TRBV19, with 9 bases lining up with TRBD1. This CDR3 is 13 amino acids long. V lost 3 bases to trimming and J lost 7 bases; unmatched junction nucleotides: 1. The germline V gene encodes CDR1 LNHDA and CDR2 SQIVND (reference sequence). CDR3 nucleotide sequence: TGTGCCAGTAGTATCGGGACAGGGAATGAGCAGTTCTTC. As protein: CASSIGTGNEQFF.

This clone has a handful of counts. The chain has TRBV5-4 and TRBJ1-2, with 8 bases aligning to TRBD1. J lost 6 bases, V lost 4 bases, and 11 bases had no gene match. Germline CDR1 reads SGHNT; CDR2 reads YYREEE (reference sequence). The CDR3 has 15 residues. The CDR3: CASSRATGGRDGYTF. The DNA of the CDR3 is TGTGCCAGCAGCCGAGCTACAGGGGGGCGTGATGGCTACACCTTC.

The J gene is TRBJ2-2, the V gene TRBV14, with 8 nucleotides matching TRBD1. This CDR3 has 15 amino acids. Germline CDR1 is SGHDN and CDR2 is FVKESK. V lost 4 bases and J lost 6; bases outside the gene matches: 7. CDR3 sequence reads: CASSPGQGFPGELFF. Written as DNA, the CDR3 is TGTGCCAGCAGCCCCGGACAGGGATTCCCCGGGGAGCTGTTTTTT.

The chain couples TRBV19 to TRBJ2-1, with D possibly matching TRBD2 (5 bases). This CDR3 has 12 amino acids. From germline, CDR1 is LNHDA and CDR2 SQIVND (reference sequence). Trimming removed 10 bases from V and 1 base from J, with 8 bases in between. This CDR3 reads CATTSSYNEQFF. For the CDR3, the DNA is TGTGCCACAACTAGTTCCTACAATGAGCAGTTCTTC.

This clone came up once. The V call is TRBV11-3, the J call TRBJ2-5; 7 nucleotides match TRBD1. Trimming cost V 5 bases and J 4 bases; bases outside gene matches: 7. The CDR3 runs 14 residues. Looked up from germline, CDR1 is SGHNT and CDR2 is YENEEA. The CDR3 DNA reads as TGTGCCAGCAGCGACGACAGGGTTGGAGAGACCCAGTACTTC. It encodes CASSDDRVGETQYF.

The J gene is TRBJ2-3, the V gene TRBV19; weak D call: TRBD1 (5 bases). This CDR3 spans 15 amino acids. V gave up 5 bases and J gave up 4 bases, with 16 bases separating them. Germline V gene lookup returns CDR1 LNHDA and CDR2 SQIVND (reference sequence). CDR3 sequence (DNA): TGTGCCAGTAGTTCGTCGCTCGGCAGGGCAGATACGCAGTATTTT. It encodes CASSSSLGRADTQYF.

The V and J genes are TRBV5-1 and TRBJ2-3; 8 bases fit TRBD2. There are 14 residues in the CDR3. Unmatched junction bases numbered 3, after V lost 2 bases and J lost 4 bases. Germline V gene lookup returns CDR1 SGHRS and CDR2 YFSETQ. The CDR3 nucleotides read TGCGCCAGCAGCTTTGGACTAGCAGCAGATACGCAGTATTTT. Amino acids: CASSFGLAADTQYF.

This clone was seen a single time. J is TRBJ1-1 and V is TRBV7-9; the D is unclear. This CDR3 has 13 amino acids. Germline CDR1 and CDR2: SEHNR and FQNEAQ (reference sequence). V was pared by 2 bases and J by 2 bases, with 6 bases between. CDR3 DNA: TGTGCCAGCAGCTTATCGAGTAACACTGAAGCTTTCTTT. Translation gives CASSLSSNTEAFF.

The rearrangement links TRBV29-1 to TRBJ2-5; 13 bases line up with TRBD2. Germline V gene data show CDR1 as SQVTM and CDR2 as ANQGSEA. V gave up 4 bases and J gave up 5 bases; unmatched junction bases: 16. The CDR3 is 18 residues long. CDR3 region: CSVGGLGTSGRAGETQYF. The CDR3 bases are TGCAGCGTTGGGGGGCTGGGCACTAGCGGGAGGGCTGGTGAGACCCAGTACTTC. Variable domain in full (rest from reference TRBV29-1 and TRBJ2-5): SAVISQKPSRDICQRGTSLTIQCQVDSQVTMMFWYRQQPGQSLTLIATANQGSEATYESGFVIDKFPISRPNLTFSTLTVSNMSPEDSSIYLCSVGGLGTSGRAGETQYFGPGTRLLVL.

The count of this clone is one. The genes are TRBV11-2 and TRBJ2-7, with 9 nucleotides matching TRBD2. This CDR3 contains 16 residues. Germline values: CDR1 SGHAT, CDR2 FQNNGV. J was trimmed by 1 base and V by 5 bases; bases with no gene match: 9. The CDR3 nucleotides read TGTGCCAGCAGCGGCATAGCGGGAGAGGCTTCCTACGAGCAGTACTTC. Translated, it gives CASSGIAGEASYEQYF.

Only a few counts were recorded for this clone. At one end the junction does not follow the germline gene, possibly because of a read error. This chain connects TRBV5-8 to TRBJ2-5; 7 bases match TRBD2. This CDR3 spans 15 amino acids. Germline loops: CDR1 SGHTS, CDR2 YDEGEE. The CDR3 loop is CASTLILGGQETQYF. In DNA, the CDR3 is TGTGCCAGCACCTTGATACTGGGGGGGCAAGAGACCCAGTACTTC.

The J gene is TRBJ2-1, the V gene TRBV6-5; D ambiguous. Germline V gene data show CDR1 as MNHEY and CDR2 as SVGAGI. V was clipped by 2 bases and J by 10 bases, with 9 bases between them. The CDR3 runs 12 residues. CDR3 amino acids: CASSYTDGEQFF. Here the CDR3 DNA reads TGTGCCAGCAGTTACACGGACGGAGAGCAGTTCTTC.

This clone appeared a few times. The gene calls are TRBV20-1 and TRBJ2-7; no reliable D call. Germline loops: CDR1 DFQATT, CDR2 SNEGSKA (reference sequence). The CDR3 extends over 10 amino acids. Trimming took off 3 bases at V and 7 bases at J, with 7 bases between the two ends. This chain's CDR3 is CSASKQEQYF. CDR3 nucleotides: TGCAGTGCTAGTAAGCAGGAGCAGTACTTC.

The V call is TRBV5-1, the J call TRBJ1-4; D is unresolved. Between the trimmed V and J ends, which lost 5 bases and 2 bases, there was a span of 13 bases. The germline gives CDR1 SGHRS, CDR2 YFSETQ. The CDR3 sequence is 15 residues long. DNA of the CDR3: TGCGCCAGCAGAACCAACACCGGCACTAATGAAAAACTGTTTTTT. Translating it yields CASRTNTGTNEKLFF.

The genes are TRBV3-1 (or the pseudogene TRBV3-2) and TRBJ2-7, with no clear D. The ends were cut back, 2 bases at V and 4 bases at J, with 3 bases in the middle. The CDR3 is 11 amino acids. CDR1 LGHDT and CDR2 YNNKEL come from the germline V gene (reference sequence). CDR3: CASSQQYEQYF. In DNA, the CDR3 is TGTGCCAGCAGCCAACAGTACGAGCAGTACTTC.

This chain uses TRBV6-6 with TRBJ1-2, with no clear D. V was pared by 2 bases and J by 7 bases, with 14 bases between. CDR3 length equals 14 residues. CDR1 and CDR2 from the germline V gene are MNHNY and SVGAGI (reference sequence). The CDR3 reads CASSYLRTDRGYTF. The CDR3 coding sequence is TGTGCCAGCAGTTACCTTCGTACCGACCGTGGCTACACCTTC.

The rearrangement joins TRBV5-1 to TRBJ2-2; D may be TRBD2 (6 bases). Germline CDR1 and CDR2: SGHRS and YFSETQ. The CDR3 is 16 amino acids. V was shortened by 4 bases and J by 0 bases, with 13 bases between the two germline ends. The CDR3 loop is CASSRDGGSNTGELFF. CDR3 DNA sequence: TGCGCCAGCAGCCGGGACGGGGGATCGAACACCGGGGAGCTGTTTTTT.

The chain employs TRBV24-1 and TRBJ2-5; D might be TRBD2 (6 bases). CDR3 length equals 14 residues. V lost 5 bases, J lost 3 bases, and 12 bases lay in between. Germline assignment: CDR1 KGHDR and CDR2 SFDVKD. This chain's CDR3 is CATSGAGPEETQYF. The CDR3 DNA follows: TGTGCCACCAGTGGGGCGGGACCGGAAGAGACCCAGTACTTC.